Listed below are T cell receptor beta chains from one sample, sequenced in a study of blood T cell repertoires in COVID-19. Repertoires were generated with immunoSEQ multiplex PCR, while TCRdb's copy carries only in-frame clones and drops some. This table has a few hundred thousand clones, roughly 84% appearing once. Source material: peripheral blood. The receptors were gathered from a man aged 45-60 years with active or convalescent COVID-19. Each CDR3 is given with its conserved first and last residue. D genes are given only for firm matches. Size is stated for part of the rows, as once, few or many counts, or as a class when the clone is expanded.

TRBJ2-1 | TRBD2 | NA | TRBV11-3 | CASSPTSGGGDEQFF | TGTGCCAGCAGTCCGACTAGCGGGGGAGGGGATGAGCAGTTCTTC
TRBJ1-2 | NA | NA | TRBV11-2 | CASSFGFADDYGYTF | TGTGCCAGCAGCTTTGGCTTCGCGGATGACTATGGCTACACCTTC
TRBJ2-1 | TRBD2 | NA | TRBV11-2 | CASSPFGGVPYNEQFF | TGTGCCAGCAGCCCGTTCGGGGGGGTACCTTACAATGAGCAGTTCTTC
TRBJ2-3 | NA | NA | TRBV5-1 | CASSLRGEGDTQYF | TGCGCCAGCAGCTTGCGCGGGGAAGGAGATACGCAGTATTTT
TRBJ1-6 | NA | NA | TRBV6-5 | CASGRGTDSPLHF | TGTGCCAGCGGGAGGGGAACCGATTCACCCCTCCACTTT
TRBJ2-1 | TRBD2 | NA | TRBV4-2 | CASSQPGGGGTYNEQFF | TGTGCCAGCAGCCAGCCGGGGGGCGGGGGGACCTACAATGAGCAGTTCTTC
TRBJ2-4 | NA | NA | TRBV1 | CTSSQFGTLPGGIQYF | TGCACCAGCAGCCAATTTGGGACTCTCCCAGGGGGCATTCAGTACTTC
TRBJ2-1 | NA | NA | TRBV7-8 | CASSLFRGSYNEQFF | TGTGCCAGCAGCTTGTTTCGGGGGTCCTACAATGAGCAGTTCTTC
TRBJ2-2 | NA | NA | TRBV7-2 | CASTLTGNTGELFF | TGTGCCAGCACCCTTACAGGGAACACCGGGGAGCTGTTTTTT
TRBJ2-1 | TRBD2 | NA | TRBV7-9 | CASSLIRAGGTYNEQFF | TGTGCCAGCAGCTTGATTCGAGCGGGAGGGACATACAATGAGCAGTTCTTC
TRBJ1-3 | NA | NA | TRBV11-2 | CASSLHFPGVSGNTIYF | TGTGCCAGCAGCTTACATTTTCCGGGGGTCTCTGGAAACACCATATATTTT
TRBJ2-2 | NA | NA | TRBV15 | CATSRDRVATGELFF | TGTGCCACCAGCAGAGATCGGGTGGCCACCGGGGAGCTGTTTTTT
TRBJ1-3 | NA | NA | TRBV6-5 | CASSYSRRDDTIYF | TGTGCCAGCAGTTACTCGAGGAGGGATGACACCATATATTTT
TRBJ2-7 | TRBD1 | NA | TRBV2 | CASRVAPGGYYEQYF | TGTGCCAGCAGGGTGGCCCCAGGGGGCTACTACGAGCAGTACTTC
TRBJ2-4 | NA | NA | TRBV28 | CASTELAKNIQYF | TGTGCCAGCACGGAGCTAGCCAAAAACATTCAGTACTTC
TRBJ2-2 | TRBD2 | NA | TRBV3-1/TRBV3-2 | CASSLSGDTGELFF | TGTGCCAGCAGCCTTAGCGGGGACACCGGGGAGCTGTTTTTT
TRBJ2-1 | TRBD1 | NA | TRBV5-1 | CASTPGQTYNEQFF | TGCGCCAGCACCCCGGGACAGACGTACAATGAGCAGTTCTTC
TRBJ2-5 | TRBD1 | NA | TRBV5-5 | CASSSLGQGVRETQYF | TGTGCCAGCAGCTCCCTAGGGCAGGGGGTAAGAGAGACCCAGTACTTC
TRBJ1-2 | NA | NA | TRBV7-9 | CASSLGAGGGYTF | TGTGCCAGCAGCTTAGGCGCAGGTGGTGGCTACACCTTC
TRBJ1-6 | NA | few | TRBV5-1 | CASSLGTNSPLHF | TGCGCCAGCAGCCTGGGTACAAATTCACCCCTCCACTTT
TRBJ1-2 | NA | NA | TRBV24-1 | CATSVNSNYGYTF | TGTGCCACCAGTGTGAACAGCAACTATGGCTACACCTTC
TRBJ1-1 | TRBD1 | few | TRBV2 | CASSELGQGTEAFF | TGTGCCAGCAGTGAACTGGGACAGGGGACTGAAGCTTTCTTT
TRBJ2-1 | NA | NA | TRBV7-2 | CASSRQSEYNEQFF | TGTGCCAGCAGTCGGCAAAGCGAATACAATGAGCAGTTCTTC
TRBJ1-3 | NA | NA | TRBV12-3/TRBV12-4 | CASSSFSGNTIYF | TGTGCCAGCAGTTCGTTCTCTGGAAACACCATATATTTT
TRBJ2-7 | NA | NA | TRBV21-1 | CASRDSGGFNEQYF | TGTGCCAGCCGGGACTCCGGGGGGTTTAACGAGCAGTACTTC
TRBJ2-2 | NA | NA | TRBV7-3 | CASRSRENWGTGELFF | TGTGCCAGCAGGTCCCGGGAGAACTGGGGCACCGGGGAGCTGTTTTTT
TRBJ2-2 | TRBD2 | NA | TRBV3-1/TRBV3-2 | CASSQFLADNTGELFF | TGTGCCAGCAGCCAGTTTCTAGCGGACAACACCGGGGAGCTGTTTTTT
TRBJ2-1 | NA | few | TRBV6-5 | CARGAFSNEQFF | TGTGCCAGAGGGGCCTTCTCCAATGAGCAGTTCTTC
TRBJ1-1 | TRBD1 | NA | TRBV24-1 | CATRGQGGTEAFF | TGTGCCACCAGAGGACAGGGCGGCACTGAAGCTTTCTTT
TRBJ1-1 | NA | NA | TRBV28 | CASSFGGGTEAFF | TGTGCCAGCAGTTTCGGGGGAGGGACTGAAGCTTTCTTT
TRBJ2-1 | TRBD2 | NA | TRBV14 | CASSRGPAGPYNEQFF | TGTGCCAGCAGCCGAGGTCCAGCGGGGCCTTACAATGAGCAGTTCTTC
TRBJ2-2 | NA | NA | TRBV9 | CASSVASNTGELFF | TGTGCCAGCAGCGTAGCTAGCAACACCGGGGAGCTGTTTTTT
TRBJ1-1 | NA | NA | TRBV4-1 | CASSPRQGLTNTEAFF | TGCGCCAGCAGCCCGAGACAAGGCCTTACGAACACTGAAGCTTTCTTT
TRBJ2-3 | TRBD2 | NA | TRBV7-9 | CASSALAGGTDTQYF | TGTGCCAGCAGCGCACTAGCGGGGGGCACAGATACGCAGTATTTT
TRBJ2-1 | NA | NA | TRBV6-5 | CASSYLRAPGSNEQFF | TGTGCCAGCAGTTACCTCAGGGCCCCTGGGTCGAATGAGCAGTTCTTC
TRBJ2-2 | NA | NA | TRBV27 | CASSSWSAPNTGELFF | TGTGCCAGCAGTTCCTGGAGCGCCCCGAACACCGGGGAGCTGTTTTTT
TRBJ2-5 | TRBD1 | NA | TRBV7-9 | CASSAGPGTGGETQYF | TGTGCCAGCAGCGCAGGGCCCGGGACAGGGGGGGAGACCCAGTACTTC
TRBJ1-1 | NA | NA | TRBV3-1/TRBV3-2 | CASSNMNTEAFF | TGTGCCAGCAGCAATATGAACACTGAAGCTTTCTTT
TRBJ1-4 | NA | NA | TRBV6-5 | CASTTRKEGEKLFF | TGTGCCAGCACCACTCGTAAGGAGGGGGAAAAACTGTTTTTT
TRBJ2-3 | NA | NA | TRBV7-3 | CASSSLGRDTDTQYF | TGTGCCAGCAGCTCCCTGGGGCGGGACACAGATACGCAGTATTTT
TRBJ1-2 | NA | NA | TRBV7-2 | CASSLIAPQGGSGYTF | TGTGCCAGCAGCTTAATCGCTCCGCAGGGAGGGAGTGGCTACACCTTC
TRBJ2-2 | TRBD2 | NA | TRBV5-8 | CASSYFGLAGTGELFF | TGTGCCAGCAGCTACTTTGGACTAGCGGGGACCGGGGAGCTGTTTTTT
TRBJ2-1 | TRBD2 | NA | TRBV6-7 | CASSYPTTSGGAFVSCNEQFF | TGTGCCAGCAGTTACCCTACGACTAGCGGGGGGGCCTTTGTCTCGTGCAATGAGCAGTTCTTC
TRBJ2-3 | TRBD2 | NA | TRBV7-2 | CASSLGPSGGSTDTQYF | TGTGCCAGCAGCTTAGGGCCGAGCGGGGGAAGCACAGATACGCAGTATTTT
TRBJ1-5 | NA | NA | TRBV6-2/TRBV6-3 | CASSGRGQPQHF | TGTGCCAGCAGCGGCCGAGGGCAGCCCCAGCATTTT
TRBJ1-6 | TRBD1 | few | TRBV5-6 | CASSLETGGYSPLHF | TGTGCCAGCAGCTTGGAGACAGGGGGCTATTCACCCCTCCACTTT
TRBJ2-3 | NA | NA | TRBV27 | CASSLFPTVRRADTQYF | TGTGCCAGCAGTTTATTTCCGACCGTTAGGCGGGCAGATACGCAGTATTTT
TRBJ2-3 | NA | NA | TRBV9 | CASSPRGVGDTQYF | TGTGCCAGCAGCCCGCGGGGCGTTGGAGATACGCAGTATTTT
TRBJ2-1 | TRBD2 | NA | TRBV13 | CASSLPAGGMYNEQFF | TGTGCCAGCAGCTTACCCGCGGGGGGGATGTATAATGAGCAGTTCTTC
TRBJ2-2 | TRBD2 | NA | TRBV9 | CASGKAGVVGTGELFF | TGTGCCAGCGGCAAAGCGGGAGTCGTTGGAACCGGGGAGCTGTTTTTT